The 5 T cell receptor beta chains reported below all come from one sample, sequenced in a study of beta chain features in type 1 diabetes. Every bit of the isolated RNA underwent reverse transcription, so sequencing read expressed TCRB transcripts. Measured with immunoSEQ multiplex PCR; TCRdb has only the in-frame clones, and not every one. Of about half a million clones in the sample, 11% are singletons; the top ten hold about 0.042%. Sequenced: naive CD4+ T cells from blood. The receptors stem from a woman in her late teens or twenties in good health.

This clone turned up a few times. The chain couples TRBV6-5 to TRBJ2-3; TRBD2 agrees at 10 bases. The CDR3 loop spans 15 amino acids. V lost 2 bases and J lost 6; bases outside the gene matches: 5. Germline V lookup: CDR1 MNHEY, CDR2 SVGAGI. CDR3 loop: CASSYRASGSDTQYF. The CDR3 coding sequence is TGTGCCAGCAGTTACAGGGCTAGCGGGAGTGATACGCAGTATTTT.

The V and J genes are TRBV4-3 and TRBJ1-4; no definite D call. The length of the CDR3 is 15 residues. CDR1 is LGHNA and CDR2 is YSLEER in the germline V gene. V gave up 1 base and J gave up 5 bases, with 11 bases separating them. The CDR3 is CASSQGREFNEKLFF. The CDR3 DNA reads TGCGCCAGCAGCCAAGGGCGGGAGTTCAATGAAAAACTGTTTTTT.

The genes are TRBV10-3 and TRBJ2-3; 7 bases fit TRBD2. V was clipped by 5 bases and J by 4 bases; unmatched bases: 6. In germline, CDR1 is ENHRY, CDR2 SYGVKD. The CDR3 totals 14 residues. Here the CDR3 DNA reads TGTGCCATCAGTCAAATTGCGGGAGCAGATACGCAGTATTTT. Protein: CAISQIAGADTQYF.

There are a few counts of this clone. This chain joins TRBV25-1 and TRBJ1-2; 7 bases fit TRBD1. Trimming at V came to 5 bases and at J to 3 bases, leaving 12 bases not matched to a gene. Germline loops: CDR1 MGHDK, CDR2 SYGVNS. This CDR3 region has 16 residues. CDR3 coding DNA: TGTGCCAGCAGTCCATCTCTAGGGACAGACCACTATGGCTACACCTTC. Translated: CASSPSLGTDHYGYTF.

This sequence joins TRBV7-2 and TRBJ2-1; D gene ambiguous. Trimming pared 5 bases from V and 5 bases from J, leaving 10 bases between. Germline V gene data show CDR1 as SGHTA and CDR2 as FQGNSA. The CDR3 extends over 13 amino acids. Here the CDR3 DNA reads TGTGCCAGCAGCCTAGGCCGGCACAATGAGCAGTTCTTC. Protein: CASSLGRHNEQFF.